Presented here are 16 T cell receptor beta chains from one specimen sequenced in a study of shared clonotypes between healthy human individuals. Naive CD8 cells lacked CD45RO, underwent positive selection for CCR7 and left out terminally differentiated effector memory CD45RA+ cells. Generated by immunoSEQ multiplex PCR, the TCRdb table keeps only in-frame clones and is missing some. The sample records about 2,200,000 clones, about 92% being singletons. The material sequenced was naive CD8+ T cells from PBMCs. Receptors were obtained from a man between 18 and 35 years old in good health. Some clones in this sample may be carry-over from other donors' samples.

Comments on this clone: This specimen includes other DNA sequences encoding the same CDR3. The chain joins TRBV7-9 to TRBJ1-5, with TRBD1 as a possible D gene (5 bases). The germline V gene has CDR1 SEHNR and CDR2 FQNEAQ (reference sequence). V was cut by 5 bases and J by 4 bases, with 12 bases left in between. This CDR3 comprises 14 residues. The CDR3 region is CASSPAGRNQPQHF. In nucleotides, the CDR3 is TGTGCCAGCAGCCCGGCAGGGAGGAATCAGCCCCAGCATTTT. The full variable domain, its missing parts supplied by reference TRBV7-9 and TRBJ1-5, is DTGVSQNPRHKITKRGQNVTFRCDPISEHNRLYWYRQTLGQGPEFLTYFQNEAQLEKSRLLSDRFSAERPKGSFSTLEIQRTEQGDSAMYLCASSPAGRNQPQHFGDGTRLSIL.

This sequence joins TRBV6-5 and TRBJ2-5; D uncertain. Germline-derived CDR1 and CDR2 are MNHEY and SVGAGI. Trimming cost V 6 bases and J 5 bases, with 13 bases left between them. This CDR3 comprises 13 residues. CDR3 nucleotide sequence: TGTGCCAGCAGGATTAGGTCCGGGGAGACCCAGTACTTC. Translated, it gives CASRIRSGETQYF.

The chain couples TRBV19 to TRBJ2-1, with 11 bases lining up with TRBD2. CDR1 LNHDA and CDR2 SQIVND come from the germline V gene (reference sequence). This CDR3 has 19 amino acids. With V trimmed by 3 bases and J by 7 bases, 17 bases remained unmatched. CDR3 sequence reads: CASSIYAPISGRAGNEQFF. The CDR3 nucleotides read TGTGCCAGTAGTATTTACGCCCCGATTAGCGGGAGGGCCGGGAATGAGCAGTTCTTC.

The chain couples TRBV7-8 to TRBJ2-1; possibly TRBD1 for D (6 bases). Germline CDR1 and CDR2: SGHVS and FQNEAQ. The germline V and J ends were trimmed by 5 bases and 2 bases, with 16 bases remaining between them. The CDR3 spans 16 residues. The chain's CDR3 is CASSDRRGRTYNEQFF. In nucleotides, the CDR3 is TGTGCCAGCAGCGATAGAAGGGGGAGAACCTACAATGAGCAGTTCTTC.

CDR3 in amino acids: CASSYPRASGAWEQYF. CDR3 coding DNA: TGTGCCAGCAGCTACCCTCGGGCTAGCGGGGCATGGGAGCAGTACTTC. The chain joins TRBV4-2 to TRBJ2-7; 9 nucleotides agree with TRBD2. The V segment lost 5 bases and the J segment 7 bases; nucleotides outside the gene matches: 15. This CDR3 contains 16 residues. In germline, CDR1 is LGHNA, CDR2 YNFKEQ.

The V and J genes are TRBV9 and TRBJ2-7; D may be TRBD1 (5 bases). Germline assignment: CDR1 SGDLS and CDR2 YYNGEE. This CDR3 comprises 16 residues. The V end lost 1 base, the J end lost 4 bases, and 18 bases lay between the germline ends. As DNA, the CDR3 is TGTGCCAGCAGCGTATCCGACAGAACTATGGGATACGAGCAGTACTTC. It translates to CASSVSDRTMGYEQYF.

As DNA, the CDR3 is TGTGCCAGCAGCGTAGCGGGTAGCGGGGACATTCAGTACTTC. This codes for CASSVAGSGDIQYF. V is TRBV9 and J is TRBJ2-4, with 8 nucleotides matching TRBD2. J lost 8 bases, V lost 0 bases, and 4 bases had no gene match. Looked up from germline, CDR1 is SGDLS and CDR2 is YYNGEE. This CDR3 has 14 residues.

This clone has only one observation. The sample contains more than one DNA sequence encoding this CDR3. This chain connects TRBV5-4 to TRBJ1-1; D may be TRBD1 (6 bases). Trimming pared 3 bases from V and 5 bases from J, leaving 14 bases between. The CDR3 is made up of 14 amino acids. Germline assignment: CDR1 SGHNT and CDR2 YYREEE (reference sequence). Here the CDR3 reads CASSSRGRGTEAFF. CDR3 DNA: TGTGCCAGCAGCTCGCGGGGCAGGGGAACTGAAGCTTTCTTT.

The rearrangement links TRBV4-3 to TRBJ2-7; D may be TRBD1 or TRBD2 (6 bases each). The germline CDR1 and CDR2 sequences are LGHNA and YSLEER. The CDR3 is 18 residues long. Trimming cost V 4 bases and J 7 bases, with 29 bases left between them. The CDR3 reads CASSPNPPQAEGVGEQYF. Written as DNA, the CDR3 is TGCGCCAGCAGCCCTAACCCCCCTCAAGCGGAGGGGGTTGGTGAGCAGTACTTC.

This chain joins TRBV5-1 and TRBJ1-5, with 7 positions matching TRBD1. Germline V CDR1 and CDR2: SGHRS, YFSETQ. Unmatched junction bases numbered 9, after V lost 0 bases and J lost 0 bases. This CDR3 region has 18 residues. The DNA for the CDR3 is TGCGCCAGCAGCTTGGTCCCGACAGGGATCCTTAGCAATCAGCCCCAGCATTTT. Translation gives CASSLVPTGILSNQPQHF. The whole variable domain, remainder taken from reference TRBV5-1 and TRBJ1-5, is KAGVTQTPRYLIKTRGQQVTLSCSPISGHRSVSWYQQTPGQGLQFLFEYFSETQRNKGNFPGRFSGRQFSNSRSEMNVSTLELGDSALYLCASSLVPTGILSNQPQHFGDGTRLSIL.

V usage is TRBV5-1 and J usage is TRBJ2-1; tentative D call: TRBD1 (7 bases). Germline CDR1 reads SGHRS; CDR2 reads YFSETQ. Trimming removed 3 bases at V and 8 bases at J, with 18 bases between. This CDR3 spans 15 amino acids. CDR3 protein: CASSSQGGGFHEQFF. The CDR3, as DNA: TGCGCCAGCAGCTCGCAGGGGGGAGGCTTCCATGAGCAGTTCTTC.

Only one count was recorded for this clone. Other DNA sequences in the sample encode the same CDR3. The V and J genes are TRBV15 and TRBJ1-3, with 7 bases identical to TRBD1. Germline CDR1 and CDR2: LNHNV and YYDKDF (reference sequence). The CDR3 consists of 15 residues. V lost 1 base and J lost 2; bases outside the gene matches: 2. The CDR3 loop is CATSRGQGAGNTIYF. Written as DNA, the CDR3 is TGTGCCACCAGCAGAGGGCAGGGGGCTGGAAACACCATATATTTT.

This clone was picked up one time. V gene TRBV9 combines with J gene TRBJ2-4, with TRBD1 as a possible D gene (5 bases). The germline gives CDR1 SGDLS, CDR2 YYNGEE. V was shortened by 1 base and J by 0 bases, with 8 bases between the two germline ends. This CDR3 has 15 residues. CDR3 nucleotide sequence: TGTGCCAGCAGCGTACAGGGTCTAGCCAAAAACATTCAGTACTTC. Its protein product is CASSVQGLAKNIQYF.

The CDR3 DNA is TGTGCCAGCAGTTACGGTTGGGAGCTGTTTTTT. It is translated as CASSYGWELFF. The V and J genes are TRBV6-6 and TRBJ2-2; D is undetermined. This CDR3 region has 11 residues. Germline CDR1 is MNHNY and CDR2 is SVGAGI (reference sequence). Trimming cost V 2 bases and J 9 bases, with 4 bases left between them.

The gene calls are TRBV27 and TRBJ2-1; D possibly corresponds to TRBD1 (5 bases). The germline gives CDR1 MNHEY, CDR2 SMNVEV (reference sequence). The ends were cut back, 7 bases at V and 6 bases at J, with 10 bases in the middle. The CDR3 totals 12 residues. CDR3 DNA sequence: TGTGCCAGCACAAACAGGTCCAATGAGCAGTTCTTC. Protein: CASTNRSNEQFF.

CDR3 protein: CASSEGLGPQHF. CDR3 DNA sequence: TGTGCCAGCAGCGAGGGACTAGGGCCCCAGCATTTT. J is TRBJ1-5 and V is TRBV9; possibly TRBD1 for D (5 bases). CDR3 length equals 12 residues. Germline V gene data show CDR1 as SGDLS and CDR2 as YYNGEE. Trimming shortened V by 3 bases and J by 9 bases, and 10 bases separated the two germline ends.